This T cell receptor (beta chain) appears in the sequencing data of a study of cytomegalovirus exposure and HLA in healthy donors. General observations from the study: Most TCR sequences proved rare, with some public TCRs found in many donors.

The CDR3 is 15 amino acids. V lost 5 bases, J lost 5 bases, and 18 bases lay in between. Per the germline V gene, CDR1 is SGHVS and CDR2 is FQNEAQ. The PCR made use of 60 Vbeta and 13 Jbeta primers. Clones were sequenced by immunoSEQ multiplex PCR, and TCRdb holds only the in-frame ones, with some missing. The profile covers about 120,000 clones, with nearly 80% appearing a single time and 3% to 4% taken by the ten largest. As concerns this clone: What it binds is unknown.

This chain joins TRBV7-8 and TRBJ1-2; D possibly corresponds to TRBD1 (6 bases). Sequencing input: PBMCs. The source is a woman aged 25-40 years in good health and CMV-seropositive. The CDR3 DNA follows: TGTGCCAGCAGCCTTTCGACAGGTGGATTTTATGGCTACACCTTC. Translation gives CASSLSTGGFYGYTF.